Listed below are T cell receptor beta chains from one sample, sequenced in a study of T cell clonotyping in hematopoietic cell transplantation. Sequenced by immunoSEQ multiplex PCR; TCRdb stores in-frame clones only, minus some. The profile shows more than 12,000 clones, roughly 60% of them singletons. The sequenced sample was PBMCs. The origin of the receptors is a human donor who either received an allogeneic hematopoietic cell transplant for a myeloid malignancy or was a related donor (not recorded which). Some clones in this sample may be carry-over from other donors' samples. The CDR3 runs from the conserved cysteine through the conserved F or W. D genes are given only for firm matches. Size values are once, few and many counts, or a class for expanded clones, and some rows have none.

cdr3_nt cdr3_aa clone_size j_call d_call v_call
TGCGCCAGCAGCCAAGAGGGGGACAGCCTTGAAGCTTTCTTT CASSQEGDSLEAFF NA TRBJ1-1 TRBD1 TRBV4-1
TGTGCCAGCAGCTTAAGGACAGCGTTTTCACCCCTCCACTTT CASSLRTAFSPLHF NA TRBJ1-6 NA TRBV11-1
TGTGCCAGCAGCCGGACAGGGCACTCCTACGAGCAGTGCTTC CASSRTGHSYEQCF NA TRBJ2-7 TRBD1 TRBV27
TGTGCCAGCAGCAACACAGGGCTCACCGGGGAGCTGTTTTTT CASSNTGLTGELFF once TRBJ2-2 NA TRBV27
TGTGCCAGCTTGCGTGGGGTCGGGGAGCTGTTTTTT CASLRGVGELFF NA TRBJ2-2 NA TRBV6-6
TGTGCCAGCACAGCAGGAGCGACTGAAGCTTTCTTT CASTAGATEAFF NA TRBJ1-1 NA TRBV9
TGCGCCAGCAGCCAAGACCCAAAAGTGGGCGAGCAGTACTTC CASSQDPKVGEQYF NA TRBJ2-7 NA TRBV4-3
TGTGCCACCGACGCGCCTAACTATGGCTACACCTTC CATDAPNYGYTF few TRBJ1-2 NA TRBV28
TGTGCCAGTAGTATGGGGAACAGGGGGTATGGCTACACCTTC CASSMGNRGYGYTF NA TRBJ1-2 TRBD1 TRBV19
TGTGCCAGCAGTTACGGGAGCAATCAGCCCCAGCATTTT CASSYGSNQPQHF few TRBJ1-5 NA TRBV6-6
TGTGGCAGCACGGAGGGCCGGGGGACCTATGGCTACACCTTC CGSTEGRGTYGYTF few TRBJ1-2 NA TRBV6-5
TGTGCCAGTAGTTCCCTCAGGGGGGAGGAAGCTTTCTTT CASSSLRGEEAFF few TRBJ1-1 TRBD1 TRBV19
TGTGCCATCTCGGACGGGCTTTCACCCCTCCACTTT CAISDGLSPLHF NA TRBJ1-6 NA TRBV28
TGTGCCAGCAGTTACTCGCTCAGGGCCTACGAGCAGTACTTC CASSYSLRAYEQYF NA TRBJ2-7 NA TRBV6-6
TGTGCCAGCAGTGAAGGGGGGTCCGGGAGATACGAGCAGTACTTC CASSEGGSGRYEQYF once TRBJ2-7 NA TRBV25-1
TGTGCCAGCTCACGGAAAGAGACCCAGTACTTC CASSRKETQYF few TRBJ2-5 NA TRBV18
TGTGCCAGCACCCCGCCTTCGACAGAAGACAATCAGCCCCAGCATTTT CASTPPSTEDNQPQHF NA TRBJ1-5 NA TRBV6-6
TGTGCCTGGAGTGGGAGGGACGGGGATTCACCCCTCCACTTT CAWSGRDGDSPLHF NA TRBJ1-6 NA TRBV30
TGTGCCAGCAGCCCGACCGGACCCAGATACGATGAGCAGTTCTTC CASSPTGPRYDEQFF NA TRBJ2-1 NA TRBV5-8
TGTGCCAGCAGTGAAGCGATAGGGAAGGACTCTGGAAACACCATATATTTT CASSEAIGKDSGNTIYF NA TRBJ1-3 NA TRBV6-1
TGTGCCAGCAGTGAAAATCTGTACTATGGCTACACCTTC CASSENLYYGYTF NA TRBJ1-2 NA TRBV25-1
TGTGCCTGGACTAGCACAGATACGCAGTATTTT CAWTSTDTQYF few TRBJ2-3 NA TRBV30
TGCGCCAGCAGCTTGTGGGGAGATCAGCCCCAGCATTTT CASSLWGDQPQHF NA TRBJ1-5 NA TRBV5-1
TGTGCCAGTAGTTCGCTACCGGGACAGGCAAACTATGGCTACATCTTC CASSSLPGQANYGYIF few TRBJ1-2 TRBD1 TRBV19
TGTGCCAGCACCCAAGGGCGACTCTATGGCTACACCTTC CASTQGRLYGYTF NA TRBJ1-2 NA TRBV28
TGTGCCTGGAGTCGAGTCTTGGGGACTGAAGCTTTCTTT CAWSRVLGTEAFF NA TRBJ1-1 NA TRBV30
TGCGCCAGCAACAACGGACATAGGGACGCCAAATCGGAGACCCAGTACTTC CASNNGHRDAKSETQYF NA TRBJ2-5 NA TRBV5-1
TGTGCCAGCAGCGAACAGGGCGTCTCTGGAAACACCATATATTTT CASSEQGVSGNTIYF NA TRBJ1-3 NA TRBV9
TGTGCCAGCAGCTTGTACACTGGTTTTGAAGCTTTCTTT CASSLYTGFEAFF NA TRBJ1-1 NA TRBV5-6
TGCAGCGTTGAAATAGGGGGCTACACCTTC CSVEIGGYTF NA TRBJ1-2 NA TRBV29-1
TGTGCCAGCAGCCAGAGTAGCGGGCCAACCTACGAGCAGTACTTC CASSQSSGPTYEQYF NA TRBJ2-7 TRBD2 TRBV14
TGCGCCAGCAGCGAGGGGTCCCCTAGCTCCTACGAGCAGTACTTC CASSEGSPSSYEQYF NA TRBJ2-7 NA TRBV4-3
TGTGCCAGCAGCTTGGCCGAACCGTTCTACGAGCAGTACTTC CASSLAEPFYEQYF NA TRBJ2-7 NA TRBV5-6